Shown below are 5 T cell receptor beta chains from a single sample sequenced in a study of beta chain features in type 1 diabetes. Points from the study as a whole: Across all four CD4+ subsets, people with type 1 diabetes showed modestly shorter TCRB CDR3s.

Every bit of the isolated RNA underwent reverse transcription, so sequencing read expressed TCRB transcripts. Sequencing was performed with immunoSEQ multiplex PCR; in TCRdb, only in-frame clones are kept and a portion is missing. The data contain some 350,000 clones, roughly 13% of them seen just once; the ten biggest clones take up 0.015%. Their antigens are not known. The sample consisted of naive CD4+ T cells from blood. These receptors came from a woman aged 18 to 35 with type 1 diabetes.

The genes are TRBV18 and TRBJ2-1, with D tentatively TRBD2 (5 bases). Germline assignment: CDR1 KGHSH and CDR2 LQKENI. V was shortened by 2 bases and J by 10 bases, with 12 bases between the two germline ends. The CDR3 is made up of 13 amino acids. CDR3 in amino acids: CASSPGELQEQFF. The CDR3 DNA reads as TGTGCCAGCTCACCAGGGGAGCTCCAAGAGCAGTTCTTC.

The sample holds many counts of this clone. The rearrangement links TRBV30 to TRBJ2-1, with 8 bases fitting TRBD1. There are 12 residues in the CDR3. Germline CDR1 reads GTSNPN; CDR2 reads SVGIG (reference sequence). With V trimmed by 4 bases and J by 6 bases, 2 bases remained unmatched. CDR3 sequence reads: CAWNTGGNEQFF. CDR3 nucleotides: TGTGCCTGGAATACAGGGGGCAATGAGCAGTTCTTC.

The rearrangement links TRBV7-9 to TRBJ2-3, with D possibly matching TRBD1 (6 bases). The CDR3 has 12 amino acids. V gave up 5 bases and J gave up 6 bases, with 9 bases separating them. Germline V gives CDR1 SEHNR, CDR2 FQNEAQ (reference sequence). CDR3 sequence (DNA): TGTGCCAGCAGCGAACAGGGTGATACGCAGTATTTT. It translates to CASSEQGDTQYF. The full variable domain, with the rest looked up from reference TRBV7-9 and TRBJ2-3, is DTGVSQNPRHKITKRGQNVTFRCDPISEHNRLYWYRQTLGQGPEFLTYFQNEAQLEKSRLLSDRFSAERPKGSFSTLEIQRTEQGDSAMYLCASSEQGDTQYFGPGTRLTVL.

The rearrangement links TRBV7-9 to TRBJ2-7, with D perhaps matching TRBD1 (6 bases). The V gene's germline CDR1 is SEHNR and CDR2 FQNEAQ (reference sequence). Trimming shortened V by 4 bases and J by 0 bases, and 10 bases separated the two germline ends. This CDR3 has 14 residues. The CDR3 nucleotides are TGTGCCAGCAGCTCAAACAGGGTCTCCTACGAGCAGTACTTC. This codes for CASSSNRVSYEQYF.

Only a few counts were recorded for this clone. The chain joins TRBV7-8 to TRBJ2-1; D remains ambiguous. The V gene's germline CDR1 is SGHVS and CDR2 FQNEAQ. The germline V and J ends were trimmed by 7 bases and 10 bases, with 8 bases remaining between them. The CDR3 length is 10 residues. The CDR3 protein is CASNLLEQFF. Written as DNA, the CDR3 is TGTGCCAGCAATCTACTAGAGCAGTTCTTC. Using reference TRBV7-8 and TRBJ2-1 for the parts outside the CDR3, the full variable domain is GAGVSQSPRYKVAKRGQDVALRCDPISGHVSLFWYQQALGQGPEFLTYFQNEAQLDKSGLPSDRFFAERPEGSVSTLKIQRTQQEDSAVYLCASNLLEQFFGPGTRLTVL.